Listed here are 5 T cell receptor beta chains from one sample, sequenced in a study of cytomegalovirus exposure and HLA in healthy donors. Here immunoSEQ multiplex PCR was the method, and the copy in TCRdb shows in-frame clones only, minus some. The table lists fewer than 350,000 clones, approximately 88% of them singletons. The sample comprised PBMCs. The receptor source for this set is a woman aged 18-29 years in good health and CMV-seronegative.

The chain joins TRBV6-5 to TRBJ1-4; D is ambiguous. The CDR3 extends over 16 amino acids. Trimming left V 0 bases short and J 2 bases short, with 10 bases between. Germline CDR1 reads MNHEY; CDR2 reads SVGAGI. The DNA of the CDR3 is TGTGCCAGCAGTTACTCGAAACAGATTACTAATGAAAAACTGTTTTTT. It specifies CASSYSKQITNEKLFF.

This chain uses TRBV5-6 with TRBJ2-1; 8 bases match TRBD2. The CDR3 is 15 residues long. The V gene's germline CDR1 is SGHDT and CDR2 YYEEEE. V dropped 5 bases and J dropped 2; count of bases not matched to a gene: 6. CDR3 sequence reads: CASRIRGGPYNEQFF. The CDR3 DNA is TGTGCCAGCAGGATACGGGGGGGTCCCTACAATGAGCAGTTCTTC.

The CDR3 loop is CASTDGQGLFSPLHF. CDR3 nucleotide sequence: TGTGCCAGTACCGACGGCCAGGGGTTGTTTTCGCCCCTCCACTTT. The chain combines TRBV19 with TRBJ1-6, with D tentatively TRBD1 (6 bases). V lost 7 bases to trimming and J lost 13 bases, with 23 bases between them. The CDR3 has 15 residues. Per the germline V gene, CDR1 is LNHDA and CDR2 is SQIVND (reference sequence).

The rearrangement uses TRBV9 and TRBJ2-7, with 8 bases fitting TRBD1. The CDR3 runs to 14 residues. Trimming at V came to 4 bases and at J to 6 bases, leaving 9 bases not matched to a gene. Germline loops: CDR1 SGDLS, CDR2 YYNGEE. In nucleotides, the CDR3 is TGTGCCAGCAGCCTAGGGCAGGGGGCGACCGAGCAGTACTTC. This gives the protein CASSLGQGATEQYF. Based on the CDR3 plus reference TRBV9 and TRBJ2-7, the full variable domain is DSGVTQTPKHLITATGQRVTLRCSPRSGDLSVYWYQQSLDQGLQFLIQYYNGEERAKGNILERFSAQQFPDLHSELNLSSLELGDSALYFCASSLGQGATEQYFGPGTRLTVT.

V is TRBV27 and J is TRBJ2-5; TRBD2 matches 7 bases. J was trimmed by 2 bases and V by 3 bases; bases with no gene match: 15. Germline V gene lookup returns CDR1 MNHEY and CDR2 SMNVEV (reference sequence). The CDR3 has 18 residues. The CDR3 here is CASSFTREAVIRQETQYF. CDR3 DNA: TGTGCCAGCAGTTTCACCCGGGAGGCGGTAATACGACAAGAGACCCAGTACTTC.